This TCR beta chain was identified during a study of shared clonotypes between healthy human individuals. Study context: In total, the donors were a couple of women and a few men aged 18 to 49.

TCRdb's copy holds only in-frame clones and misses some; the assay was immunoSEQ multiplex PCR. The sample has 2 million to 2.5 million clones; nearly 97% are singletons. As for this clone: Its specificity is not known.

Study-level results: It was the non-shared clonotypes that had lower generation probabilities than clonotypes shared by all four donors.

The sample comprised naive CD4+ T cells sorted from blood. Subset defined: CD45RA+ positively selected. The TCR comes from a young man in good health.

The CDR3 sequence: CASSLDSPAGYTF. DNA for the CDR3: TGTGCCAGCAGCTTAGACAGTCCCGCCGGCTACACCTTC. The V call is TRBV7-2, the J call TRBJ1-2; no firm D call. Trimming pared 1 base from V and 8 bases from J, leaving 11 bases between. CDR1 SGHTA and CDR2 FQGNSA come from the germline V gene. The CDR3 is made up of 13 amino acids.